This TCR beta chain derives from a study of breast tumors, draining lymph nodes, adjacent tissues. The study, taken as a whole, reports: Tumor and nontumor repertoires were significantly more similar in luminal-like than in basal-like breast cancer. Tumor T cell lymph node origin was a supported hypothesis, not proven. Tumors had less TCR diversity than lymph nodes, more than nontumor tissue. The data were judged consistent with most tumor T cells coming from lymph node and expanding in tumor.

TCRdb used MiXCR to reprocess the multiplex PCR reads, holding one entry per CDR3 protein. In the table there are around 250,000 distinct CDR3 sequences, less than 40% of which are singletons. The CDR3 is 19 amino acids. The V end lost 5 bases, the J end lost 0 bases, and 26 bases lay between the germline ends. CDR1 and CDR2 (germline): LNHNV, YYDKDF (reference sequence). This clonotype came up many times. Its specificity is unknown. The lymph nodes were axillary draining lymph nodes from breast cancer patients. The TCR was taken from a female donor with breast cancer. Some clones in this sample may be carry-over from other donors' samples. The V and J genes are TRBV15 and TRBJ2-7, with D possibly TRBD2 on 5 matching bases. Sequencing used axillary lymph node tissue. CDR3 in amino acids: CATSGPSREGQETSYEQYF. CDR3 coding DNA: TGTGCCACCAGCGGACCGTCCCGAGAGGGCCAGGAGACCTCCTACGAGCAGTACTTC.